These T cell receptor beta chains were read from a single sample in a study of regulatory T cells in long-lasting Graves disease. TCRdb ran MiXCR on the multiplex PCR reads and lists one entry per CDR3 protein. The profile covers 450,000 or so distinct CDR3 sequences, with roughly 20% appearing a single time and under 9% taken by the ten largest. The source was peripheral blood mononuclear cells (PBMCs), collected when the disease was refractory, from a patient treated with antithyroid drugs. These receptor sequences come from a female donor with Graves disease. Each CDR3 is given with its conserved first and last residue. The order of the fields is V gene, J gene, D gene, clone size, CDR3 protein. D genes are given only for firm matches. The size entry is marked missing in some rows and otherwise reads once, few, many or a size class.

V: TRBV29-1
J: TRBJ2-7
D: TRBD2
size: few
CDR3: CSVQRAGSYEQYF

V: TRBV20-1
J: TRBJ2-7
D: TRBD1
size: many
CDR3: CSASPGQGALYEQYF

V: TRBV6-1
J: TRBJ1-1
D: -
size: many
CDR3: CASSGKQGGYTEAFF

V: TRBV6-1
J: TRBJ2-7
D: -
size: -
CDR3: CASTEGYEQYF

V: TRBV28
J: TRBJ1-2
D: -
size: -
CDR3: CASSLLYSGYGYTF

V: TRBV27
J: TRBJ2-7
D: TRBD2
size: many
CDR3: CATAAGGPYEQYF

V: TRBV12-3/TRBV12-4
J: TRBJ2-7
D: TRBD1
size: many
CDR3: CASSSGTVAYEQYF

V: TRBV7-2
J: TRBJ2-3
D: -
size: -
CDR3: CASSLEDGTDTQYF

V: TRBV2
J: TRBJ1-2
D: -
size: many
CDR3: CASSDRYGYTF

V: TRBV3-1
J: TRBJ2-7
D: -
size: -
CDR3: CASSQDPARTIRCEQYF

V: TRBV27
J: TRBJ1-1
D: -
size: many
CDR3: CASSLSAMNTEAFF

V: TRBV18
J: TRBJ1-1
D: TRBD1
size: many
CDR3: CASSPTGNPMNTEAFF

V: TRBV6-1
J: TRBJ1-2
D: -
size: -
CDR3: CASSLAGIRDTF